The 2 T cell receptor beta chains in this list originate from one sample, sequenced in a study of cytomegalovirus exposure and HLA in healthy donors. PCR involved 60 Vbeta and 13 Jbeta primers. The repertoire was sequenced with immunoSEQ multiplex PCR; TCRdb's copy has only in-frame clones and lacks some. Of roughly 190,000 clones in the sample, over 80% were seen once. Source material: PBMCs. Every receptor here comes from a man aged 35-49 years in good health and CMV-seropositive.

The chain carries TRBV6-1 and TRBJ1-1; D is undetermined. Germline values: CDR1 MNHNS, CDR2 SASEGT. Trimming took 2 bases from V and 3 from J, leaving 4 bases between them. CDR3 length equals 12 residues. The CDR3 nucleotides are TGTGCCAGCAGTGAACGGGACACTGAAGCTTTCTTT. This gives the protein CASSERDTEAFF.

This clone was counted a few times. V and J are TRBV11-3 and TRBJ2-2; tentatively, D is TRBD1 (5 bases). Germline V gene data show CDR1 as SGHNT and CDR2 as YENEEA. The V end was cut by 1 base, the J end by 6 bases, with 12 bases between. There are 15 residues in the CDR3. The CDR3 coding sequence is TGTGCCAGCAGCTTAGTTGCAGGGCCCGCCGGGGAGCTGTTTTTT. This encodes CASSLVAGPAGELFF.